This T cell receptor beta chain emerged from a study of blood T cell repertoires in COVID-19. Germline V gene lookup returns CDR1 LNHDA and CDR2 SQIVND (reference sequence). The CDR3 extends over 17 amino acids. After removal of 7 bases from V and 6 bases from J, the junction contained 14 bases not matched to a gene. Generated by immunoSEQ multiplex PCR, the TCRdb table keeps only in-frame clones and is missing some. The sample has about 150,000 clones, roughly 81% seen once. The rearrangement uses TRBV19 and TRBJ2-2, with 10 bases identical to TRBD1. This clonotype originated in a woman aged 60-75 years with COVID-19, enrolled during active disease. The material sequenced was peripheral blood. The DNA of the CDR3 is TGTGCCAGTAAAATCGGGGTGGGACAGGGGCGGCCCGGGGAGCTGTTTTTT. It translates to CASKIGVGQGRPGELFF. The variable domain in full, with the rest retrieved from reference TRBV19 and TRBJ2-2, is DGGITQSPKYLFRKEGQNVTLSCEQNLNHDAMYWYRQDPGQGLRLIYYSQIVNDFQKGDIAEGYSVSREKKESFPLTVTSAQKNPTAFYLCASKIGVGQGRPGELFFGEGSRLTVL.